What follows is one T cell receptor beta chain and its context. Data came from immunoSEQ multiplex PCR; TCRdb stores just in-frame clones and leaves some out. The repertoire has 300,000 to 400,000 clones, roughly 90% of them found once; the top ten carry 2.6%. With 3 bases removed from V and 5 bases from J, the gap between germline ends came to 14 bases. Germline V gene data show CDR1 as SGDLS and CDR2 as YYNGEE. The CDR3 extends over 14 amino acids. These data belong to a study of blood T cell repertoires in COVID-19. The source is a man in his fifties or sixties who had recovered from COVID-19. Sequencing used PBMCs or T cells enriched from blood (not recorded which). The chain recombines TRBV9 with TRBJ1-2; D might be TRBD1 (6 bases). The CDR3 DNA follows: TGTGCCAGCAGCGGACCACGGACAGTGTATGGCTACACCTTC. It codes for CASSGPRTVYGYTF.